This record concerns one T cell receptor (beta chain) sequence. Its antigen remains unidentified. The source of the sample is a study of PD-1 blockade in classical Hodgkin lymphoma. Turning to the study itself: Patients had nivolumab dosed at 3 mg/kg, delivered intravenously every 2 weeks. The study, taken as a whole, reports: Whereas CD4+ TCR diversity had risen significantly by C4D1, CD8+ TCR diversity had not.

All trial patients relapsed after autologous stem cell transplantation. The table came from immunoSEQ multiplex PCR; TCRdb's copy has only in-frame clones and leaves some out. The sample lists some 23,000 clones; approximately 70% were seen once. V dropped 4 bases and J dropped 5; count of bases not matched to a gene: 11. CDR1 is SGHDT, CDR2 YYEEEE, per germline. This CDR3 spans 15 amino acids. The chain carries TRBV5-6 and TRBJ1-2; 7 bases align to TRBD1. This specimen was peripheral blood mononuclear cells (PBMCs), taken at baseline. This sequence originates from a human donor with classical Hodgkin lymphoma. The CDR3 is CASSENRGPDYGYTF. DNA for the CDR3: TGTGCCAGCAGCGAGAACAGGGGCCCAGATTATGGCTACACCTTC. Using reference TRBV5-6 and TRBJ1-2 for the parts outside the CDR3, the full variable domain is DAGVTQSPTHLIKTRGQQVTLRCSPKSGHDTVSWYQQALGQGPQFIFQYYEEEERQRGNFPDRFSGHQFPNYSSELNVNALLLGDSALYLCASSENRGPDYGYTFGSGTRLTVV.